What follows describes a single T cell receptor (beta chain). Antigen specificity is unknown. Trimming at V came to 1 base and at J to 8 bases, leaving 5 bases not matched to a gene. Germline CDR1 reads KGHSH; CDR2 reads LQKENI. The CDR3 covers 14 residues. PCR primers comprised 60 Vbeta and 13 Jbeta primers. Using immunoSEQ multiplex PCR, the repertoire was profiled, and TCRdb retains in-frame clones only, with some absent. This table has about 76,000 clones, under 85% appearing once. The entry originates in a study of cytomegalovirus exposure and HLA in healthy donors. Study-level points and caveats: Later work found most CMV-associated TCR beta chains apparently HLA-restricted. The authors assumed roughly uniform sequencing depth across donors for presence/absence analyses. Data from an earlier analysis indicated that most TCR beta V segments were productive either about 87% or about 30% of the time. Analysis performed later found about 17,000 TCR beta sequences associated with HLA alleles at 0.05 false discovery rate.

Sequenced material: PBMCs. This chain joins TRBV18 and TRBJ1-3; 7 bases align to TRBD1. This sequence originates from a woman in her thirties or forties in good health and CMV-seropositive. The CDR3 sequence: CASSPQTGLDTIYF. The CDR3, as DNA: TGTGCCAGCTCACCACAGACAGGGTTGGACACCATATATTTT.